A single sample gave rise to the 15 T cell receptor beta chains below, sequenced in a study of blood T cell repertoires in COVID-19. Here immunoSEQ multiplex PCR was the method, and the copy in TCRdb shows in-frame clones only, minus some. The data show 60,000 to 65,000 clones, approximately 90% seen once. Source material: peripheral blood. The receptors were gathered from a human donor with active COVID-19. The donor label of this sample is uncertain.

This clone was counted only a few times. This rearrangement joins TRBV7-8 to TRBJ2-5, with 14 bases aligning to TRBD2. J gave up 3 bases and V 4 bases, and 13 bases lay outside the gene matches. Germline values: CDR1 SGHVS, CDR2 FQNEAQ. This CDR3 has 19 amino acids. In DNA form, the CDR3 reads TGTGCCAGCAGCTGGCCCAAGGGACTAGCGGGAGAGGAGGAAGAGACCCAGTACTTC. Encoded protein: CASSWPKGLAGEEEETQYF. Drawing the rest from reference TRBV7-8 and TRBJ2-5, the complete variable domain is GAGVSQSPRYKVAKRGQDVALRCDPISGHVSLFWYQQALGQGPEFLTYFQNEAQLDKSGLPSDRFFAERPEGSVSTLKIQRTQQEDSAVYLCASSWPKGLAGEEEETQYFGPGTRLLVL.

CDR3 region: CASSLAGRGNNEQFF. CDR3 DNA sequence: TGTGCCAGCAGCCTCGCCGGGCGGGGCAACAATGAGCAGTTCTTC. The chain links TRBV3-1 (or the pseudogene TRBV3-2) to TRBJ2-1, with D maybe TRBD2 (6 bases). Germline-derived CDR1 and CDR2 are LGHDT and YNNKEL (reference sequence). V lost 4 bases and J 5 bases, leaving 15 bases between the germline ends. This CDR3 is 15 amino acids long.

This sequence joins TRBV5-1 and TRBJ2-7; D gene ambiguous. V lost 0 bases, J lost 1 base, and 5 bases lay in between. The CDR3 loop spans 13 amino acids. Germline lookup yields CDR1 SGHRS and CDR2 YFSETQ. The CDR3 nucleotides are TGCGCCAGCAGCTTGGGGGCGTCCTACGAGCAGTACTTC. It specifies CASSLGASYEQYF.

This clone was counted a single time. The chain uses TRBV5-8 and TRBJ2-7, with 7 nucleotides matching TRBD1. V was pared by 4 bases and J by 6 bases, with 10 bases of the junction left unmatched. In germline, CDR1 is SGHTS, CDR2 YDEGEE. This CDR3 region has 14 residues. The CDR3 loop reads CASSIRTGVGEQYF. CDR3 nucleotide sequence: TGTGCCAGCAGCATCCGGACAGGCGTCGGCGAGCAGTACTTC.

The chain is built from TRBV27 and TRBJ1-2, with 9 bases aligning to TRBD1. The germline gives CDR1 MNHEY, CDR2 SMNVEV (reference sequence). Trimming at V came to 6 bases and at J to 4 bases, leaving 6 bases not matched to a gene. CDR3 size: 14 residues. The chain's CDR3 is CASSPTGGPYGYTF. Written as DNA, the CDR3 is TGTGCCAGCAGCCCTACAGGGGGCCCCTATGGCTACACCTTC.

The chain couples TRBV7-8 to TRBJ2-5; 10 bases match TRBD2. J gave up 0 bases and V 5 bases, and 6 bases lay outside the gene matches. Germline values: CDR1 SGHVS, CDR2 FQNEAQ. The CDR3 covers 16 residues. CDR3 in amino acids: CASSLTLAGYQETQYF. The CDR3 nucleotides are TGTGCCAGCAGCCTTACACTAGCGGGGTACCAAGAGACCCAGTACTTC.

CDR3 DNA sequence: TGTGCCAGCACGATCCGGGGGGGCCCGAACTATGGCTACACCTTC. Translation: CASTIRGGPNYGYTF. This chain links TRBV6-5 with TRBJ1-2; D perhaps matches TRBD1 (6 bases). Trimming left V 7 bases short and J 2 bases short, with 17 bases between. Germline values: CDR1 MNHEY, CDR2 SVGAGI. This CDR3 contains 15 residues.

The chain carries TRBV6-2 or TRBV6-3 and TRBJ2-1, with D tentatively TRBD1 (5 bases). The CDR3 consists of 15 residues. CDR1 is MNHEY, CDR2 SVGEGT, per germline. Between the trimmed V and J ends, which lost 6 bases and 8 bases, there was a span of 20 bases. The CDR3 DNA reads TGTGCCAGCAGCCCTTGGGGCGCGCCGGGCCATGAGCAGTTCTTC. Translating gives CASSPWGAPGHEQFF.

The chain is built from TRBV11-2 and TRBJ2-7; 11 positions match TRBD2. The ends lost 6 bases at V and 8 bases at J; junction bases unmatched: 9. The CDR3 is made up of 14 amino acids. Germline values: CDR1 SGHAT, CDR2 FQNNGV. This chain's CDR3 is CASSQGTSGSKQYF. CDR3 nucleotide sequence: TGTGCCAGCAGTCAAGGCACTAGCGGGAGTAAGCAGTACTTC.

V gene TRBV7-3 combines with J gene TRBJ2-3; the D gene is possibly TRBD2 (5 bases). V was shortened by 2 bases and J by 2 bases, with 11 bases between the two germline ends. Germline V gene sequence: CDR1 SGHTA, CDR2 FQGTGA. The CDR3 spans 15 residues. The CDR3, as DNA: TGTGCCAGCAGCTTAGAGGGCAGATACACAGATACGCAGTATTTT. Amino acids: CASSLEGRYTDTQYF. The complete variable domain, with remaining parts taken from reference TRBV7-3 and TRBJ2-3, reads GAGVSQTPSNKVTEKGKYVELRCDPISGHTALYWYRQSLGQGPEFLIYFQGTGAADDSGLPNDRFFAVRPEGSVSTLKIQRTERGDSAVYLCASSLEGRYTDTQYFGPGTRLTVL.

V gene TRBV6-4 combines with J gene TRBJ2-2; D not resolved. Per the germline V gene, CDR1 is MRHNA and CDR2 is SNTAGT. Between the trimmed V and J ends, which lost 5 bases and 6 bases, there was a span of 13 bases. The CDR3 length is 14 residues. In DNA form, the CDR3 reads TGTGCCAGCAGTAGGTCGGAGTATTCCGGGGAGCTGTTTTTT. Translating it yields CASSRSEYSGELFF.

The CDR3 is CASSLVRANTGELFF. CDR3 sequence (DNA): TGTGCCAGCAGCTTAGTCCGGGCGAACACCGGGGAGCTGTTTTTT. The genes are TRBV11-2 and TRBJ2-2; D is unresolved. Trimming took off 1 base at V and 0 bases at J, with 6 bases between the two ends. Germline V CDR1 and CDR2: SGHAT, FQNNGV. The CDR3 contains 15 residues.

The CDR3 DNA sequence: TGTGCCAGCAGCGTAGGGGGACAGGGAGGAAACACCATATATTTT. Its protein is CASSVGGQGGNTIYF. This chain uses TRBV9 with TRBJ1-3; 9 bases match TRBD1. V shed 0 bases and J 4 bases; nucleotides not matched to a gene: 2. This CDR3 region has 15 residues. CDR1 SGDLS and CDR2 YYNGEE come from the germline V gene.

The chain joins TRBV28 to TRBJ2-2, with TRBD2 matching 9 bases. The germline V gene has CDR1 MDHEN and CDR2 SYDVKM. The CDR3 has 14 residues. V dropped 5 bases and J dropped 10; count of bases not matched to a gene: 8. The CDR3 is CASSPGLANEELFF. DNA for the CDR3: TGTGCCAGCAGTCCGGGACTAGCTAATGAGGAGCTGTTTTTT.

This clone has just one count. V and J are TRBV6-6 and TRBJ1-2; a weak D match, TRBD1 (6 bases). The V end was cut by 7 bases, the J end by 2 bases, with 8 bases between. The germline CDR1 and CDR2 sequences are MNHNY and SVGAGI (reference sequence). This CDR3 contains 12 residues. This CDR3 is CASKDRNYGYTF. The CDR3 coding sequence is TGTGCCAGCAAGGACAGAAACTATGGCTACACCTTC.